This TCR beta chain was obtained from a study of cytomegalovirus exposure and HLA in healthy donors. Study conclusions and caveats: The classifier reportedly diagnosed cytomegalovirus status with high sensitivity and specificity.

With regard to this clone: Its antigen is currently unknown.

CDR1 SNHLY and CDR2 FYNNEI come from the germline V gene. Trimming removed 3 bases at V and 0 bases at J, with 9 bases between. This CDR3 region has 15 residues. Vbeta (60) and Jbeta (13) primers were used in the PCR. TCRdb's copy holds only in-frame clones and misses some; the assay was immunoSEQ multiplex PCR. The sample has about 170,000 clones; over 60% are singletons. The chain is built from TRBV2 and TRBJ1-5, with D possibly being TRBD1 (5 bases). This TCR was sampled from a woman between 50 and 59 years old in good health and CMV-seropositive. The material sequenced was PBMCs. The CDR3 region is CASSEGGYSNQPQHF. CDR3 bases: TGTGCCAGCAGTGAGGGGGGTTATAGCAATCAGCCCCAGCATTTT.